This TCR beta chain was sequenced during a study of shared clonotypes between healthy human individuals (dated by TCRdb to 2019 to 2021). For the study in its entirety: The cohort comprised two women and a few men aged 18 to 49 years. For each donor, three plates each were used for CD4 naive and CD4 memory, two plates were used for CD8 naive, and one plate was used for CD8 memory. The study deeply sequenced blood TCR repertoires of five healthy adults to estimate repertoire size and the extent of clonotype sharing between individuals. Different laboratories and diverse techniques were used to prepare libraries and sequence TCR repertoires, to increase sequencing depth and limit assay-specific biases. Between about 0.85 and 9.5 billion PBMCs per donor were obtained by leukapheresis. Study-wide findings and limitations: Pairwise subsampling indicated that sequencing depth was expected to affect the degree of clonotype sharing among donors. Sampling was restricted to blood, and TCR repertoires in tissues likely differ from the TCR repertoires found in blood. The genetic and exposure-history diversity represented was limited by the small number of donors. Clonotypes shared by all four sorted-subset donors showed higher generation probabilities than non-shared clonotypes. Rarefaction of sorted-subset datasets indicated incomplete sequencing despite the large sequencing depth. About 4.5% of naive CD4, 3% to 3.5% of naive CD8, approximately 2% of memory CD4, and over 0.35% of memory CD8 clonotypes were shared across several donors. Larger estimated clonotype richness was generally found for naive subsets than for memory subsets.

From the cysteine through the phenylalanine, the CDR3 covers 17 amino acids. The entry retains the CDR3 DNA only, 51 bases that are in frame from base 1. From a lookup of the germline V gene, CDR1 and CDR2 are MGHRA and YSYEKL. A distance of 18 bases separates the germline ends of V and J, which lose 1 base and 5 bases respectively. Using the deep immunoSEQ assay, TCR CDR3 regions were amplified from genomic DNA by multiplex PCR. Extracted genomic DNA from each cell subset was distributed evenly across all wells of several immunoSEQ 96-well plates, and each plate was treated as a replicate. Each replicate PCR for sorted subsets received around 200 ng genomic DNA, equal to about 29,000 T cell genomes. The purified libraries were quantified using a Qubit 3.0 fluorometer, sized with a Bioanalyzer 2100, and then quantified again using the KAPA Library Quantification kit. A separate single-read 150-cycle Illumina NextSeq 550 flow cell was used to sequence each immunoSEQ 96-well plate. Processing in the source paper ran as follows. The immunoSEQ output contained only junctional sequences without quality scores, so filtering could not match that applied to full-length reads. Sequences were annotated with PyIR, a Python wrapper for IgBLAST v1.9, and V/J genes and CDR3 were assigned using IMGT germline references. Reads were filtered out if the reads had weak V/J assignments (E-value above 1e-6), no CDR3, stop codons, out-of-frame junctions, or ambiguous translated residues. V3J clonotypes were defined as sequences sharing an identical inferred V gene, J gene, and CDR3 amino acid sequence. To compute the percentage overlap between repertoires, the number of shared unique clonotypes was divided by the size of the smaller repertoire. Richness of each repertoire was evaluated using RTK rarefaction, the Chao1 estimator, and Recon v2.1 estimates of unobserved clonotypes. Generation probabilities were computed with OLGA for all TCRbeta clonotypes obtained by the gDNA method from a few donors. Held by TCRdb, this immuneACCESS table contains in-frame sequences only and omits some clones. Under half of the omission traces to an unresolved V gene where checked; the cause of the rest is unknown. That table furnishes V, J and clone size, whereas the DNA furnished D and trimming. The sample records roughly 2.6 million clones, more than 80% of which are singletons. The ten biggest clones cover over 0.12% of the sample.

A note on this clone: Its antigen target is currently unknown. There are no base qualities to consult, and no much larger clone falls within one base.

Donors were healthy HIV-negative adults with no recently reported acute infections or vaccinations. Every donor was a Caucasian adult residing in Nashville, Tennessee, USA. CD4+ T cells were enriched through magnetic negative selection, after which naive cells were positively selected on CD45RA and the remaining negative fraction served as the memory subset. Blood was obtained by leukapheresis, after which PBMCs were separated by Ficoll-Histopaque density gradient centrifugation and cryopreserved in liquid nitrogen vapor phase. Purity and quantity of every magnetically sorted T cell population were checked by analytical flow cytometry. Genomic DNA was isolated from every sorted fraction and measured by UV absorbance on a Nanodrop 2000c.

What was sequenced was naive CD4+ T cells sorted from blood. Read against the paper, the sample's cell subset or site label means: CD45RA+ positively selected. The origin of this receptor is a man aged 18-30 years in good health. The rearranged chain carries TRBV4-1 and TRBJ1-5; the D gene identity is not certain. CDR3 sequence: CASSQGSLGPFDQPQHF. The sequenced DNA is TGCGCCAGCAGCCAAGGATCTTTAGGGCCTTTTGATCAGCCCCAGCATTTT.